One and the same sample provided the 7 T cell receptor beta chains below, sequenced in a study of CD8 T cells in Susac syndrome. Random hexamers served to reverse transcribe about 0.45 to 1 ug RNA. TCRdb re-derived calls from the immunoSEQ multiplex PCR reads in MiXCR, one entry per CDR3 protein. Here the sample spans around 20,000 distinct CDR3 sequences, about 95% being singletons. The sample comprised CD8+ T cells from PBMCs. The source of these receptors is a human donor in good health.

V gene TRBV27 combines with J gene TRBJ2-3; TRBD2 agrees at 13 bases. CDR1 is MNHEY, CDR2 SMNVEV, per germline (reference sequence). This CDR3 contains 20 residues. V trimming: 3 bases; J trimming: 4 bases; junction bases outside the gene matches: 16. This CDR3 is CASSFGTSGAILRGPDTQYF. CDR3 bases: TGTGCCAGCAGTTTTGGGACTAGCGGGGCTATACTACGGGGTCCAGATACGCAGTATTTT.

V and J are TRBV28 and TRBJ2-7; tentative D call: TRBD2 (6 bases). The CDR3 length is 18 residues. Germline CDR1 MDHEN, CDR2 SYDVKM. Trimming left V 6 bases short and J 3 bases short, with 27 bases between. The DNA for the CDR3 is TGTGCCAGCAGCCACCCGGGACTCCAGACCTTAAACCTCTACGAGCAGTACTTC. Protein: CASSHPGLQTLNLYEQYF.

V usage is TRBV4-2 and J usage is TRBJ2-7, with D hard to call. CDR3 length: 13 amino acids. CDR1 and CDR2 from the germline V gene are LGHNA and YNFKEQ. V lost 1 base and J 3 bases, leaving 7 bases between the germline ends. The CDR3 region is CASSQGEFYEQYF. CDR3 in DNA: TGTGCCAGCAGCCAAGGAGAGTTCTACGAGCAGTACTTC.

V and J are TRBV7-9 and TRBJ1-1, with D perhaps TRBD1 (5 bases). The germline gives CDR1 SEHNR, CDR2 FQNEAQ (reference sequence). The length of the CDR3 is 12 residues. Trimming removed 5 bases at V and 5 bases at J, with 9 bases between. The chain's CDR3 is CASSPGGTEAFF. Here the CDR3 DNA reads TGTGCCAGCAGCCCGGGGGGAACTGAAGCTTTCTTT.

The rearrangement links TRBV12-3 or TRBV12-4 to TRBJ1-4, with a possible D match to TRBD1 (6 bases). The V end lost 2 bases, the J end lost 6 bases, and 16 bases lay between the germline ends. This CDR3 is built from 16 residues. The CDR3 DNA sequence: TGTGCCAGCAGTTTATTCGCCAGGGGAGGAGATGAAAAACTGTTTTTT. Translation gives CASSLFARGGDEKLFF.

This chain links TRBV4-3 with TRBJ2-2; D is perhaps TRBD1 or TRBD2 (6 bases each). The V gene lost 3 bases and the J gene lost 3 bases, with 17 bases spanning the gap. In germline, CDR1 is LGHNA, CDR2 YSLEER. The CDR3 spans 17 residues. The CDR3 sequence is CASSHQGWEADTGELFF. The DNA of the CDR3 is TGCGCCAGCAGCCACCAGGGGTGGGAGGCGGACACCGGGGAGCTGTTTTTT.

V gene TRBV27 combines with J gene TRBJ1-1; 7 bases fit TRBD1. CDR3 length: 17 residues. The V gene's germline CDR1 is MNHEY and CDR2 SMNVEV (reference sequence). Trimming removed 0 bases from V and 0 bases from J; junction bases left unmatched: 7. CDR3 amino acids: CASSLSRTGDLNTEAFF. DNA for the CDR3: TGTGCCAGCAGTTTATCCCGGACAGGAGATTTGAACACTGAAGCTTTCTTT.